These 4 T cell receptor beta chains share one sample of origin, sequenced in a study of shared clonotypes between healthy human individuals. Sequenced by immunoSEQ multiplex PCR; TCRdb stores in-frame clones only, minus some. This repertoire shows a few million clones, roughly 92% found once; its top ten account for around 0.14%. The specimen was naive CD4+ T cells sorted from blood. Regarding subset: CD45RA+ positively selected. These receptor sequences come from a man between 18 and 35 years old in good health.

The chain carries TRBV19 and TRBJ2-2, with 10 positions matching TRBD1. The length of the CDR3 is 15 residues. Germline-derived CDR1 and CDR2 are LNHDA and SQIVND (reference sequence). V dropped 5 bases and J dropped 4; count of bases not matched to a gene: 4. The CDR3 region has the DNA TGTGCCAGTAGTTTGACAGGGGGCAGCACCGGGGAGCTGTTTTTT. Translating it yields CASSLTGGSTGELFF. Full variable domain (remainder filled in from reference TRBV19 and TRBJ2-2): DGGITQSPKYLFRKEGQNVTLSCEQNLNHDAMYWYRQDPGQGLRLIYYSQIVNDFQKGDIAEGYSVSREKKESFPLTVTSAQKNPTAFYLCASSLTGGSTGELFFGEGSRLTVL.

The V and J genes are TRBV30 and TRBJ1-4; 10 bases are a match to TRBD1. CDR3 size: 13 residues. Germline V CDR1 and CDR2: GTSNPN, SVGIG (reference sequence). With V trimmed by 5 bases and J by 8 bases, 5 bases remained unmatched. The DNA for the CDR3 is TGTGCCTGGGCCGGGACAGGGGTGGAAAAACTGTTTTTT. This translates into CAWAGTGVEKLFF.

V is TRBV7-9 and J is TRBJ1-2; D remains unclear. V was trimmed by 3 bases and J by 4 bases, leaving 18 bases between them. Germline loops: CDR1 SEHNR, CDR2 FQNEAQ (reference sequence). This CDR3 comprises 16 residues. CDR3 sequence reads: CASSFKGGWATYGYTF. As DNA, the CDR3 is TGTGCCAGCAGCTTTAAGGGAGGGTGGGCCACCTATGGCTACACCTTC.

The chain employs TRBV4-1 and TRBJ2-5; TRBD2 agrees at 8 bases. The length of the CDR3 is 17 residues. Germline-derived CDR1 and CDR2 are MGHRA and YSYEKL. V shed 0 bases, J shed 2 bases, and the junction held 8 bases outside the gene matches. The CDR3 DNA follows: TGCGCCAGCAGCCAAGATATACGGGGGGGAGGGCAAGAGACCCAGTACTTC. This encodes CASSQDIRGGGQETQYF.